This T cell receptor (beta chain) derives from a study of T cell repertoires in ileal Crohn's disease. About the research overall: About half of patients got postoperative therapy: some 11 thiopurines, approximately 18 anti-TNF.

A word on this clone: What it binds is unknown.

Using immunoSEQ multiplex PCR, the repertoire was profiled, and TCRdb retains in-frame clones only, with some absent. Of around 7,900 clones detected, over 70% appear once; the ten largest clones hold approximately 8.4%. Study results and caveats: All patients with clonality above 26.8% had endoscopic recurrence. Active smokers at surgery had more clonal expansions than non-smokers.

Patients were adults with ileal or ileocolonic Crohn's disease needing resection. The clonotype originates from an adult with Crohn's disease. Sequenced: ileal tissue.

CDR3 residues: CASSSRAVKAGGPHEQYF. CDR3 DNA: TGTGCCAGTAGTTCCAGGGCCGTCAAAGCGGGGGGGCCACACGAGCAGTACTTC. This chain links TRBV19 with TRBJ2-7, with 10 bases matching TRBD2. This CDR3 contains 18 residues. The junction had 18 bases not matched to a gene; V was cut back by 5 bases and J by 5 bases. Germline V gene sequence: CDR1 LNHDA, CDR2 SQIVND (reference sequence).